Shown below are 31 T cell receptor beta chains from a single sample sequenced in a study of cytomegalovirus exposure and HLA in healthy donors. PCR was performed using 60 Vbeta and 13 Jbeta primers. TCRdb keeps only in-frame clones here, not all; method: immunoSEQ multiplex PCR. Here the sample table reports about 170,000 clones. Material: PBMCs. The source of these receptors is a woman under 30 in good health and CMV-seropositive.

The rearrangement links TRBV4-1 to TRBJ1-5; D is unclear. CDR1 MGHRA and CDR2 YSYEKL come from the germline V gene. The germline V and J ends were trimmed by 0 bases and 1 base, with 16 bases remaining between them. The CDR3 extends over 18 amino acids. The CDR3 region has the DNA TGCGCCAGCAGCCAAGATCTTGGAGCCACGAGGAGCAATCAGCCCCAGCATTTT. Protein product: CASSQDLGATRSNQPQHF.

The gene calls are TRBV30 and TRBJ2-7, with a possible D match to TRBD1 (6 bases). The CDR3 has 14 residues. Trimming removed 2 bases from V and 5 bases from J, with 16 bases in between. The germline V gene has CDR1 GTSNPN and CDR2 SVGIG (reference sequence). The CDR3 protein is CAWSHSPRGHEQYF. The CDR3 DNA sequence: TGTGCCTGGAGTCACTCACCCAGGGGACACGAGCAGTACTTC.

The chain links TRBV18 to TRBJ1-4; TRBD1 aligns across 8 bases. V lost 0 bases and J lost 0; bases outside the gene matches: 3. CDR1 and CDR2 from the germline V gene are KGHSH and LQKENI. The CDR3 has 17 amino acids. The CDR3 DNA follows: TGTGCCAGCTCACCACCGGACAGGGCTCCAACTAATGAAAAACTGTTTTTT. Its translation is CASSPPDRAPTNEKLFF.

The V call is TRBV2, the J call TRBJ1-5; TRBD1 might be the D (5 bases). Germline CDR1 is SNHLY and CDR2 is FYNNEI. With 6 bases removed from V and 0 bases from J, the gap between germline ends came to 15 bases. CDR3 length: 16 residues. CDR3 sequence reads: CASRVQGGYSNQPQHF. The CDR3, as DNA: TGTGCCAGCAGAGTTCAGGGAGGCTATAGCAATCAGCCCCAGCATTTT. Filled out from reference TRBV2 and TRBJ1-5, the complete variable domain reads EPEVTQTPSHQVTQMGQEVILRCVPISNHLYFYWYRQILGQKVEFLVSFYNNEISEKSEIFDDQFSVERPDGSNFTLKIRSTKLEDSAMYFCASRVQGGYSNQPQHFGDGTRLSIL.

The genes are TRBV7-9 and TRBJ1-4; D remains unclear. Per the germline V gene, CDR1 is SEHNR and CDR2 is FQNEAQ (reference sequence). Trimming cost V 5 bases and J 7 bases, with 20 bases left between them. This CDR3 contains 16 residues. This chain's CDR3 is CASSLPILGLSEKLFF. The CDR3 region has the DNA TGTGCCAGCAGCCTTCCGATTCTCGGGTTAAGTGAAAAACTGTTTTTT.

The chain combines TRBV2 with TRBJ2-3; TRBD2 aligns across 8 bases. The V gene's germline CDR1 is SNHLY and CDR2 FYNNEI. V dropped 7 bases and J dropped 6; count of bases not matched to a gene: 6. The CDR3 has 13 residues. This chain's CDR3 is CASTREGWDTQYF. The CDR3 DNA follows: TGTGCCAGCACCCGGGAGGGGTGGGATACGCAGTATTTT.

This CDR3 reads CASSPRGSRVARNTEAFF. CDR3 bases: TGTGCCAGCAGCCCCCGAGGGAGCCGGGTTGCGAGGAACACTGAAGCTTTCTTT. The chain has TRBV11-3 and TRBJ1-1, with D unresolved. V lost 5 bases and J 1 base, leaving 23 bases between the germline ends. The germline V gene has CDR1 SGHNT and CDR2 YENEEA. The CDR3 is 18 amino acids.

J is TRBJ1-2 and V is TRBV7-2; D is uncertain. In germline, CDR1 is SGHTA, CDR2 FQGNSA. The germline V and J ends were trimmed by 3 bases and 4 bases, with 12 bases remaining between them. CDR3 length equals 14 residues. The CDR3 reads CASSFGISSYGYTF. Here the CDR3 DNA reads TGTGCCAGCAGCTTCGGGATCTCTAGCTATGGCTACACCTTC.

CDR3 sequence reads: CASSPPRQGSTDTQYF. The CDR3 nucleotides are TGTGCCAGCTCACCACCGCGACAGGGGAGCACAGATACGCAGTATTTT. This chain connects TRBV18 to TRBJ2-3; 8 bases agree with TRBD1. Per the germline V gene, CDR1 is KGHSH and CDR2 is LQKENI. The CDR3 consists of 16 residues. V shed 0 bases and J 0 bases; nucleotides not matched to a gene: 2.

V and J are TRBV6-5 and TRBJ1-1; D is undetermined. The CDR3 runs to 16 residues. From germline, CDR1 is MNHEY and CDR2 SVGAGI. V was cut by 2 bases and J by 0 bases, with 13 bases left in between. The CDR3 loop is CASSYGIGFMNTEAFF. The CDR3 nucleotides read TGTGCCAGCAGTTACGGAATCGGGTTCATGAACACTGAAGCTTTCTTT.

The chain links TRBV19 to TRBJ2-1, with unresolved D. The V and J ends lost 9 bases and 4 bases respectively, with 13 bases between them. Germline lookup yields CDR1 LNHDA and CDR2 SQIVND (reference sequence). This CDR3 contains 13 residues. The CDR3 spells CASSATLYNEQFF. DNA for the CDR3: TGTGCCAGCAGCGCGACGTTATACAATGAGCAGTTCTTC.

The chain combines TRBV5-6 with TRBJ2-1, with 9 bases identical to TRBD1. Germline trimming cut 4 bases from V and 3 bases from J; bases unmatched to any gene: 8. CDR1 is SGHDT and CDR2 is YYEEEE in the germline V gene. The CDR3 is made up of 16 amino acids. Here the CDR3 DNA reads TGTGCCAGCAGCGCGCTGAGGACAGGGGTCTACAATGAGCAGTTCTTC. Protein: CASSALRTGVYNEQFF.

CDR3 amino acids: CAWSVDRGTQPQHF. CDR3 nucleotides: TGTGCCTGGAGTGTAGACAGGGGGACTCAGCCCCAGCATTTT. J is TRBJ1-5 and V is TRBV30, with TRBD1 matching 9 bases. V shed 0 bases and J 6 bases; nucleotides not matched to a gene: 3. This CDR3 is built from 14 residues. Per germline, CDR1 GTSNPN and CDR2 SVGIG (reference sequence).

The chain uses TRBV6-1 and TRBJ1-5; D unclear. CDR1 and CDR2 (germline): MNHNS, SASEGT. The length of the CDR3 is 14 residues. The V gene lost 8 bases and the J gene lost 1 base, with 12 bases spanning the gap. As DNA, the CDR3 is TGTGCCAGCGGAACGGAGATCAGCAATCAGCCCCAGCATTTT. It codes for CASGTEISNQPQHF.

The genes are TRBV6-1 and TRBJ1-2; D unclear. In germline, CDR1 is MNHNS, CDR2 SASEGT. This CDR3 has 15 amino acids. V was clipped by 4 bases and J by 4 bases, with 16 bases between them. The CDR3 bases are TGTGCCAGCAGTGTTTATGGCTTGTCGGGCTATGGCTACACCTTC. Protein: CASSVYGLSGYGYTF.

V is TRBV30 and J is TRBJ1-1; no clear D gene. Per germline, CDR1 GTSNPN and CDR2 SVGIG (reference sequence). V gave up 2 bases and J gave up 3 bases, with 10 bases separating them. The CDR3 extends over 13 amino acids. The CDR3 bases are TGTGCCTGGAGTAGCAATGGAGACACTGAAGCTTTCTTT. This sequence encodes CAWSSNGDTEAFF. Supplemented by reference TRBV30 and TRBJ1-1, the full variable domain reads SQTIHQWPATLVQPVGSPLSLECTVEGTSNPNLYWYRQAAGRGLQLLFYSVGIGQISSEVPQNLSASRPQDRQFILSSKKLLLSDSGFYLCAWSSNGDTEAFFGQGTRLTVV.

CDR3: CASSQFLAGNAGRSYNEQFF. DNA of the CDR3: TGTGCCAGCAGCCAATTTCTAGCGGGGAACGCCGGTCGGTCCTACAATGAGCAGTTCTTC. The rearrangement links TRBV4-2 to TRBJ2-1, with 9 bases aligning to TRBD2. Trimming took 2 bases from V and 1 from J; bases not matched to a gene: 15. The germline V gene has CDR1 LGHNA and CDR2 YNFKEQ. The CDR3 contains 20 residues.

The chain uses TRBV6-5 and TRBJ1-1; D perhaps matches TRBD1 (5 bases). The germline V gene has CDR1 MNHEY and CDR2 SVGAGI. The CDR3 has 16 amino acids. The V end lost 0 bases, the J end lost 1 base, and 12 bases lay between the germline ends. CDR3: CASSYSQGHQNTEAFF. CDR3 bases: TGTGCCAGCAGTTACTCGCAAGGACACCAGAACACTGAAGCTTTCTTT.

Here the CDR3 reads CASSELALSEQYF. CDR3 nucleotides: TGTGCCAGCAGTGAACTCGCTCTCAGCGAGCAGTACTTC. The chain is built from TRBV6-1 and TRBJ2-7; no clear D gene. This CDR3 comprises 13 residues. Trimming pared 2 bases from V and 6 bases from J, leaving 11 bases between. Germline V gives CDR1 MNHNS, CDR2 SASEGT.

V and J are TRBV6-1 and TRBJ2-1, with unresolved D. The CDR3 runs to 16 residues. The ends were cut back, 1 base at V and 7 bases at J, with 17 bases in the middle. Looked up from germline, CDR1 is MNHNS and CDR2 is SASEGT. The CDR3 loop reads CASSEVQTLDGNEQFF. The CDR3 DNA is TGTGCCAGCAGTGAAGTACAGACCCTGGATGGTAATGAGCAGTTCTTC.

The chain links TRBV4-1 to TRBJ2-5; TRBD2 matches 9 bases. This CDR3 has 16 amino acids. Germline CDR1 and CDR2: MGHRA and YSYEKL. The ends lost 4 bases at V and 4 bases at J; junction bases unmatched: 10. The CDR3 nucleotides are TGCGCCAGCAGCCCCGGGACTAGCTCCCCGACAGAGACCCAGTACTTC. This codes for CASSPGTSSPTETQYF.

This chain connects TRBV30 to TRBJ1-4; no clear D gene. This CDR3 region has 15 residues. Trimming took off 1 base at V and 4 bases at J, with 13 bases between the two ends. Looked up from germline, CDR1 is GTSNPN and CDR2 is SVGIG (reference sequence). The CDR3 reads CAWSDQTTYNEKLFF. The CDR3 DNA reads TGTGCCTGGAGTGATCAGACAACCTATAATGAAAAACTGTTTTTT.

V and J are TRBV11-2 and TRBJ1-1, with a weak D call TRBD1 (6 bases). V was shortened by 6 bases and J by 5 bases, with 16 bases between the two germline ends. This CDR3 has 14 amino acids. Germline assignment: CDR1 SGHAT and CDR2 FQNNGV. The CDR3 spells CASRGQSPETEAFF. The DNA of the CDR3 is TGTGCCAGCAGAGGACAGTCCCCCGAAACTGAAGCTTTCTTT.

The rearrangement links TRBV7-2 to TRBJ1-5; TRBD1 is a possible D gene (5 bases). CDR1 and CDR2 from the germline V gene are SGHTA and FQGNSA. V shed 5 bases and J shed 1 base, with 9 bases lying between them. This CDR3 is 14 amino acids long. DNA of the CDR3: TGTGCCAGCAGCCCCCAGGGCAGCAATCAGCCCCAGCATTTT. Translated: CASSPQGSNQPQHF.

The V call is TRBV10-3, the J call TRBJ2-2; 11 positions agree with TRBD1. CDR1 and CDR2 (germline): ENHRY, SYGVKD. V gave up 8 bases and J gave up 6 bases; unmatched junction bases: 2. This CDR3 has 13 amino acids. The CDR3 protein is CAIGGQGAGELFF. In DNA form, the CDR3 reads TGTGCCATCGGGGGACAGGGGGCCGGGGAGCTGTTTTTT.

The chain carries TRBV7-9 and TRBJ2-7, with a tentative D call TRBD1 (6 bases). The CDR3 covers 12 residues. The V gene's germline CDR1 is SEHNR and CDR2 FQNEAQ (reference sequence). V was clipped by 5 bases and J by 7 bases, with 12 bases between them. CDR3 DNA sequence: TGTGCCAGCAGCACGGACAGAGAGGAGCAGTACTTC. Translated, it gives CASSTDREEQYF.

V gene TRBV6-5 combines with J gene TRBJ2-5; D gene ambiguous. The CDR3 sequence is 15 residues long. The germline V gene has CDR1 MNHEY and CDR2 SVGAGI. V lost 6 bases and J lost 5, with 19 bases in between. CDR3 coding DNA: TGTGCCAGCAGCCGCTCAGGTGGGCTGAAGGAGACCCAGTACTTC. Its protein product is CASSRSGGLKETQYF.

This chain connects TRBV6-1 to TRBJ2-1; the match to TRBD2 covers 8 bases. Per germline, CDR1 MNHNS and CDR2 SASEGT. The ends lost 7 bases at V and 4 bases at J; junction bases unmatched: 9. The CDR3 has 15 amino acids. CDR3 DNA sequence: TGTGCCAGCACCCGACTAGCGCTTGAGTACAATGAGCAGTTCTTC. Protein: CASTRLALEYNEQFF.

The rearrangement uses TRBV30 and TRBJ1-2, with 10 bases lining up with TRBD1. Germline assignment: CDR1 GTSNPN and CDR2 SVGIG (reference sequence). J gave up 7 bases and V 2 bases, and 4 bases lay outside the gene matches. The CDR3 is made up of 13 amino acids. Here the CDR3 reads CAWSPTGGSGYTF. The CDR3 DNA sequence: TGTGCCTGGAGTCCGACAGGGGGCTCTGGCTACACCTTC.

The rearrangement joins TRBV2 to TRBJ2-2; 8 bases agree with TRBD2. The length of the CDR3 is 16 residues. Germline V gives CDR1 SNHLY, CDR2 FYNNEI. With 2 bases clipped from V and 5 bases from J, the junction kept 7 bases outside the gene matches. CDR3 nucleotides: TGTGCCAGCAGTGAAAGGGGTAGCGGGGTTACCGGGGAGCTGTTTTTT. This codes for CASSERGSGVTGELFF.

The chain has TRBV28 and TRBJ1-1, with D perhaps TRBD1 (5 bases). The CDR3 is 12 amino acids. The germline V gene has CDR1 MDHEN and CDR2 SYDVKM. V lost 7 bases to trimming and J lost 5 bases, with 11 bases between them. The CDR3 DNA follows: TGTGCCAGCAACCAAGGGGCGACTGAAGCTTTCTTT. Protein sequence: CASNQGATEAFF.